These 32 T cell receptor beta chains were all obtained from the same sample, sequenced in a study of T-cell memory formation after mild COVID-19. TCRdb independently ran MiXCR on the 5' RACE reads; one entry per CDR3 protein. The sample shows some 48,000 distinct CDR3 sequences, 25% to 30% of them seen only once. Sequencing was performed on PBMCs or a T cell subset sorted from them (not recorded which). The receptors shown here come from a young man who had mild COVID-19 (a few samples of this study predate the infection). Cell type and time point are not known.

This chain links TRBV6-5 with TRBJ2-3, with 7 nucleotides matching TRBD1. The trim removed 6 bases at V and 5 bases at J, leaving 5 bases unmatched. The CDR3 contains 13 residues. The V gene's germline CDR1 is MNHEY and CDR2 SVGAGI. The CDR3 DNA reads TGTGCCAGCAGGGAATACAGGGGAGATACGCAGTATTTT. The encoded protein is CASREYRGDTQYF.

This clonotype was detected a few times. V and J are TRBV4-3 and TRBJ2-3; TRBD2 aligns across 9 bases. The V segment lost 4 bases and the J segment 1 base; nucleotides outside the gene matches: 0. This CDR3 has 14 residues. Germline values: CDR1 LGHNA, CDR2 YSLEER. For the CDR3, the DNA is TGCGCCAGCAGCCCTAGCGGGGGCACAGATACGCAGTATTTT. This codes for CASSPSGGTDTQYF.

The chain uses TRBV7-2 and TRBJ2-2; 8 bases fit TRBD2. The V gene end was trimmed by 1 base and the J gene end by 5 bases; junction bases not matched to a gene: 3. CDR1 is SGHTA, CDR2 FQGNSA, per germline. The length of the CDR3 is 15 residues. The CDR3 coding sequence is TGTGCCAGCAGCTTAGGAGCGGGGGTGACCGGGGAGCTGTTTTTT. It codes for CASSLGAGVTGELFF.

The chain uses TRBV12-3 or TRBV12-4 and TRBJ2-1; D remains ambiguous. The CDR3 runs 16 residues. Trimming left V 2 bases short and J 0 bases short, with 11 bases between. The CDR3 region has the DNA TGTGCCAGCAGTTTACGGGCGGCAGACTCCTACAATGAGCAGTTCTTC. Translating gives CASSLRAADSYNEQFF.

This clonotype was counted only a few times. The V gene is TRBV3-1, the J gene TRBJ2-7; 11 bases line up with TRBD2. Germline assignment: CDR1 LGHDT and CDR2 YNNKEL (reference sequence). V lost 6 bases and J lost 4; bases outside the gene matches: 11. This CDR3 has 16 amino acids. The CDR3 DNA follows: TGTGCCAGCAGTCTACGTCTGGGACTAGCGGCTTACGAGCAGTACTTC. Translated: CASSLRLGLAAYEQYF.

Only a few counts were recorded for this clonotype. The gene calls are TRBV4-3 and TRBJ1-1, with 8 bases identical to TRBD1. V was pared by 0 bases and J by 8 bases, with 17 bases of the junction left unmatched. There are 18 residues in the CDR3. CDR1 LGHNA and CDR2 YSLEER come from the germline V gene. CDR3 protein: CASSQDLNRGFFSKEAFF. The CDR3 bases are TGCGCCAGCAGCCAAGACCTGAACAGGGGGTTCTTTTCGAAAGAAGCTTTCTTT.

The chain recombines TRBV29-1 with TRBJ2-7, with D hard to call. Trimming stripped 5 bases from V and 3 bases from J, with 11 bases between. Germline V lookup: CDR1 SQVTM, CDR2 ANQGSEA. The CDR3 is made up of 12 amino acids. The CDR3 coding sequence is TGCAGCGTTCGGCAAAACCTCTACGAGCAGTACTTC. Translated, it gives CSVRQNLYEQYF.

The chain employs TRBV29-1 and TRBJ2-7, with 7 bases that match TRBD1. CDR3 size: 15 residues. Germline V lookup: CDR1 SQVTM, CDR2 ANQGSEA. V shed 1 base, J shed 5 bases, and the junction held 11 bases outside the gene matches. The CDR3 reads CSVEGGRGREDEQYF. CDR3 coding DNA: TGCAGCGTTGAAGGGGGTAGGGGGCGCGAGGACGAGCAGTACTTC.

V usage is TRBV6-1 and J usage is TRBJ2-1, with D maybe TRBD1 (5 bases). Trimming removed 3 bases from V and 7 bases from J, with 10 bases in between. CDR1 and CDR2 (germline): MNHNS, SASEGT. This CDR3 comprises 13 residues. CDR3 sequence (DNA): TGTGCCAGCAGTGATCTCCCAGGGAATGAGCAGTTCTTC. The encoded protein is CASSDLPGNEQFF.

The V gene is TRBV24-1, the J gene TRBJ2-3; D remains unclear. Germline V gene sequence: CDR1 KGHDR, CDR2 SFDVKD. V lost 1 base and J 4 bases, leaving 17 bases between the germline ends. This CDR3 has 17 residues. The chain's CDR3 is CATSDFPEGPSADTQYF. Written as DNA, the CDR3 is TGTGCCACCAGTGATTTTCCGGAAGGGCCAAGCGCAGATACGCAGTATTTT.

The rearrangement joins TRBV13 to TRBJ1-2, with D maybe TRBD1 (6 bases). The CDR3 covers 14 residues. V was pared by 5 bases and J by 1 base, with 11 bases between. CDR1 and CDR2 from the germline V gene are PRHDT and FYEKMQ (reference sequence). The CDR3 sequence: CASSRTDRNYGYTF. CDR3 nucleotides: TGTGCCAGCAGCCGGACAGATCGTAACTATGGCTACACCTTC.

CDR3 sequence: CASSMAGQNTEAFF. In DNA, the CDR3 is TGCGCCAGCAGCATGGCAGGGCAGAACACTGAAGCTTTCTTT. The chain joins TRBV5-1 to TRBJ1-1, with D tentatively TRBD1 (5 bases). CDR3 length: 14 residues. CDR1 is SGHRS and CDR2 is YFSETQ in the germline V gene. V lost 4 bases and J 1 base, leaving 11 bases between the germline ends.

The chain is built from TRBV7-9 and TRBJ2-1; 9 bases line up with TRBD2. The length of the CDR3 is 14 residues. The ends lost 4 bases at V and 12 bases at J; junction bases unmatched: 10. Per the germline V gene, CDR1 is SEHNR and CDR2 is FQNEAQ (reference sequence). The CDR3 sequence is CASSSISLAGWQFF. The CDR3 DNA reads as TGTGCCAGCAGCTCCATATCCCTAGCGGGGTGGCAGTTCTTC. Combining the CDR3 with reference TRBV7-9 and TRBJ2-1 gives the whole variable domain DTGVSQNPRHKITKRGQNVTFRCDPISEHNRLYWYRQTLGQGPEFLTYFQNEAQLEKSRLLSDRFSAERPKGSFSTLEIQRTEQGDSAMYLCASSSISLAGWQFFGPGTRLTVL.

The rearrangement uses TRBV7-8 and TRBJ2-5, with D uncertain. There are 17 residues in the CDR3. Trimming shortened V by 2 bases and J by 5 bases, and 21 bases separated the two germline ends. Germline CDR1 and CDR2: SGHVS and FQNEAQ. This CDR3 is CASSLRLTLGPAETQYF. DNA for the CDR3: TGTGCCAGCAGCTTAAGGTTGACTCTGGGTCCGGCGGAGACCCAGTACTTC.

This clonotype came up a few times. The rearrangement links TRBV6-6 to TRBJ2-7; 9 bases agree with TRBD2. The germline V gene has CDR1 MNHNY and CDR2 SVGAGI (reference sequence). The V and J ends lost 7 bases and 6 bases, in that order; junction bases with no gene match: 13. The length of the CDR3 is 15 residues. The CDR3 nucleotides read TGTGCCAGCACCTTCGAGAGGCGGGGGGGCCGCGAGCAGTACTTC. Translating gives CASTFERRGGREQYF.

The chain's CDR3 is CASSVESASYNEQFF. The CDR3 DNA reads TGTGCCAGCAGCGTAGAAAGCGCTTCCTACAATGAGCAGTTCTTC. The V and J genes are TRBV9 and TRBJ2-1; D uncertain. The CDR3 has 15 residues. Germline V CDR1 and CDR2: SGDLS, YYNGEE. The V end lost 0 bases, the J end lost 1 base, and 8 bases lay between the germline ends.

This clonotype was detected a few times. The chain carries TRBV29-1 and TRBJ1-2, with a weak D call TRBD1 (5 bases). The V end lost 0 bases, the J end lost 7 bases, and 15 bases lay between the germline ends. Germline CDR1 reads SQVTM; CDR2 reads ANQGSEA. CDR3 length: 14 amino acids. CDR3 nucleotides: TGCAGCGTTGAAGACGCCCTCGCGGGGGGTGGCTACACCTTC. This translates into CSVEDALAGGGYTF.

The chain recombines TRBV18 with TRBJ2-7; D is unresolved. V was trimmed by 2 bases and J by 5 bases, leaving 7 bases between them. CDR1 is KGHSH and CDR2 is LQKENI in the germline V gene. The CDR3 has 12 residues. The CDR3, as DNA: TGTGCCAGCTCACCAGGGGTCCACGAGCAGTACTTC. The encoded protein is CASSPGVHEQYF. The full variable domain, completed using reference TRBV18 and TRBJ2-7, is NAGVMQNPRHLVRRRGQEARLRCSPMKGHSHVYWYRQLPEEGLKFMVYLQKENIIDESGMPKERFSAEFPKEGPSILRIQQVVRGDSAAYFCASSPGVHEQYFGPGTRLTVT.

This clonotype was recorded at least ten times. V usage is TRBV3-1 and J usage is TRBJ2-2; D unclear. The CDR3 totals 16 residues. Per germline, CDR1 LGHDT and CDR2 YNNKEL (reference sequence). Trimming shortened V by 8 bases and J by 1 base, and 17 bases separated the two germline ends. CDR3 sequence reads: CASAVLHGGNTGELFF. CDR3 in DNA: TGTGCCAGCGCGGTACTCCACGGTGGGAACACCGGGGAGCTGTTTTTT.

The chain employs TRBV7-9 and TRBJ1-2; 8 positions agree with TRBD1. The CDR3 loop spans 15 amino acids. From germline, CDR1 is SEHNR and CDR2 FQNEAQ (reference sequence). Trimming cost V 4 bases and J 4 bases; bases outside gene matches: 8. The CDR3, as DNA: TGTGCCAGCAGCTACGGACAGGGTGGGAGCTATGGCTACACCTTC. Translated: CASSYGQGGSYGYTF.

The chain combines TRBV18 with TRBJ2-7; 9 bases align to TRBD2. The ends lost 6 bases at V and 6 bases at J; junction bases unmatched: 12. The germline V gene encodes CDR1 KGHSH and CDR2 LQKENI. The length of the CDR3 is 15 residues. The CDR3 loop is CASSPPASGDREQYF. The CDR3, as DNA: TGTGCCAGCTCGCCCCCAGCTAGCGGGGATCGCGAGCAGTACTTC. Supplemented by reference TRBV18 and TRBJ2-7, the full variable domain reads NAGVMQNPRHLVRRRGQEARLRCSPMKGHSHVYWYRQLPEEGLKFMVYLQKENIIDESGMPKERFSAEFPKEGPSILRIQQVVRGDSAAYFCASSPPASGDREQYFGPGTRLTVT.

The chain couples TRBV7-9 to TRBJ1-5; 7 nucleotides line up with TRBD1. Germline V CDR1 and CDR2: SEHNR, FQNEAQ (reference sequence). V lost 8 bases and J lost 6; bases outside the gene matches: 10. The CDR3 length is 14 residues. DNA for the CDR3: TGTGCCAGCGGCCCCACAGGGGCAGGTCAGCCCCAGCATTTT. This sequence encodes CASGPTGAGQPQHF.

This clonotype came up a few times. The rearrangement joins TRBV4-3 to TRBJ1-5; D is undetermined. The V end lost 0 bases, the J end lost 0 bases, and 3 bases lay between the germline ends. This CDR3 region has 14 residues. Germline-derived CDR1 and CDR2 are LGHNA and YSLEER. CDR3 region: CASSQDYSNQPQHF. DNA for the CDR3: TGCGCCAGCAGCCAAGACTATAGCAATCAGCCCCAGCATTTT.

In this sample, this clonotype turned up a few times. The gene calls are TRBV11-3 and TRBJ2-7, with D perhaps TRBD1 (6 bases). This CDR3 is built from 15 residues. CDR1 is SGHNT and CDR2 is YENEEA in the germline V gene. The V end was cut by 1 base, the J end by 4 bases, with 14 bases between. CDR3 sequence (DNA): TGTGCCAGCAGCTTAGCGGCAGGGGCCGATTACGAGCAGTACTTC. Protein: CASSLAAGADYEQYF.

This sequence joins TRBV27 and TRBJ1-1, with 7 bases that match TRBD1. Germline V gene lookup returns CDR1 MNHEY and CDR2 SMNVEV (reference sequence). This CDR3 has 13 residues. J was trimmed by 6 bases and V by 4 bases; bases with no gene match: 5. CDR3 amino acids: CASSSTGFPEAFF. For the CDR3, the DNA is TGTGCCAGCAGTTCGACAGGGTTCCCTGAAGCTTTCTTT.

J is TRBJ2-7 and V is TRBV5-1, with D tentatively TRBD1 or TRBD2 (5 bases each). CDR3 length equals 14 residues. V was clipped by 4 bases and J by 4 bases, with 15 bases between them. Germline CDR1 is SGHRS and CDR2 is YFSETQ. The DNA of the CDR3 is TGCGCCAGCAGCGTGAGGGCAGGGAATTACGAGCAGTACTTC. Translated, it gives CASSVRAGNYEQYF.

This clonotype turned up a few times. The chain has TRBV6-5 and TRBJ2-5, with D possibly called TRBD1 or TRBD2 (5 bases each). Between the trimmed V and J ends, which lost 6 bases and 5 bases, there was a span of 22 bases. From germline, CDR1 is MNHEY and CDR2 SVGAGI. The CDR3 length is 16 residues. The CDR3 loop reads CASSLRGVGLAETQYF. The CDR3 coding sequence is TGTGCCAGCAGCTTAAGGGGTGTGGGGTTAGCGGAGACCCAGTACTTC.

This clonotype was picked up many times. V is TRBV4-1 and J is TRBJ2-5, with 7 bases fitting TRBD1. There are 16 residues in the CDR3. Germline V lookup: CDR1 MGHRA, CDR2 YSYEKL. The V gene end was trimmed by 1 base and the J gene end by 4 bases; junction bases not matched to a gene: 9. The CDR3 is CASSQGIQGWRETQYF. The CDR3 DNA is TGCGCCAGCAGCCAAGGAATACAGGGGTGGAGAGAGACCCAGTACTTC.

CDR3: CASSLAREKETQYF. CDR3 nucleotide sequence: TGTGCCAGCAGCTTAGCGCGGGAAAAAGAGACCCAGTACTTC. The gene calls are TRBV7-9 and TRBJ2-5, with D maybe TRBD2 (6 bases). Germline CDR1 SEHNR, CDR2 FQNEAQ (reference sequence). The length of the CDR3 is 14 residues. V lost 0 bases to trimming and J lost 3 bases, with 8 bases between them. Full variable domain (rest looked up from reference TRBV7-9 and TRBJ2-5): DTGVSQNPRHKITKRGQNVTFRCDPISEHNRLYWYRQTLGQGPEFLTYFQNEAQLEKSRLLSDRFSAERPKGSFSTLEIQRTEQGDSAMYLCASSLAREKETQYFGPGTRLLVL.

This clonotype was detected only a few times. CDR3 sequence (DNA): TGTGCCAGCAGCTTATCCCCTTTAGCAGATACGCAGTATTTT. It yields the protein CASSLSPLADTQYF. The chain links TRBV7-2 to TRBJ2-3; no clear D. The germline V gene has CDR1 SGHTA and CDR2 FQGNSA. Trimming removed 2 bases from V and 4 bases from J, with 10 bases in between. CDR3 length equals 14 residues.

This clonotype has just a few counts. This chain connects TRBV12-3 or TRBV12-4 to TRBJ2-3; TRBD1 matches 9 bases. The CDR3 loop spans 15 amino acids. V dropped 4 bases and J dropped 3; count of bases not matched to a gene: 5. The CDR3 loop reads CASSSSTGGTDTQYF. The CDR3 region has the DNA TGTGCCAGCAGTTCCTCGACAGGGGGAACAGATACGCAGTATTTT.

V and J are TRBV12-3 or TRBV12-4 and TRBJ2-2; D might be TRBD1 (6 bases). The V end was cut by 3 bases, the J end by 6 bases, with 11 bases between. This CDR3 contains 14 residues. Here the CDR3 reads CASSFTGSAGELFF. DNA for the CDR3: TGTGCCAGCAGTTTTACAGGGAGTGCCGGGGAGCTGTTTTTT.